This T cell receptor (beta chain) was captured in a study of blood T cells in healthy people across ages (dated by TCRdb to about 2015). As for the study more broadly: In model experiments, template switching captured roughly one uniquely barcoded TCR beta cDNA molecule for every two T cells. Donors were grouped into four age groups: young (average approximately 16 years), middle-aged (under 40), aged (around 60) and long-lived (roughly 80). The study analyzed two additional independent replicas of 1 million unique cDNA reads from the same blood draw for two donors, one aged 18 to 29 and one aged 80 or older. Using deep sequencing normalized with unique cDNA molecular identifiers, the study measured how TCR beta repertoire diversity changes with age. To avoid experimental bias, donors of different ages were spread randomly across the sequencing lanes. General study outcomes and caveats: The long-lived group showed more naive CD4+ T cells, fewer expanded clones and increased TCR diversity than the aged group, suggesting age selection. Observed TCR beta diversity per million T cells fell roughly linearly with age, and a significant reduction was already apparent by age about 36. Observed TCR beta diversity correlated strongly with the percentage of naive T cells measured by flow cytometry. Donor CMV infection status was unknown, potentially confounding age-related changes in expanded clonotypes. Estimates of total diversity based on one million sequenced T cells were considered lower bounds and underestimates. Because profiling used bulk unsorted PBMCs, naive and antigen-experienced compartments could not be compared conclusively.

Preparation of the library involved 5' RACE. Sequencer: Illumina HiSeq 2500. A second PCR of about 6 to 12 cycles was run with a J-beta primer mix and a sample-barcoded 5' primer. Each TCR beta cDNA molecule received a unique molecular identifier from a template-switch 5' adaptor carrying 12 random nucleotides. Each sample yielded at least 3 million CDR3-containing paired-end reads. All of the RNA was converted into first-strand cDNA using the Mint cDNA synthesis kit, with a TRBC-specific oligonucleotide serving as the primer. Following uracil-DNA glycosylase treatment, all cDNA underwent a first 18-cycle PCR with the universal primers M1SS and BC2_uni_R. In the paper's pipeline: For normalization, 1 million high-quality reads were randomly selected from each sample, with every read carrying a distinct molecular identifier. Instead of being binned into consensus sequences, reads that shared molecular identifiers were thrown out. MiTCR, set to a Q25 quality threshold and the strictest error-elimination algorithm, was used for CDR3 identification, clonotype clustering and error correction. A nonparametric unseen species model using Euler transformation provided a lower-bound estimate of total TCR beta diversity. TCRdb reprocessing: public reads trimmed at Q25 with fastp, clones called with MiXCR, in-frame beta chains kept. CDR3 protein duplicates are merged, each entry listing the most common genes and DNA. The V and J calls here are based on TCRdb, not the publication. The sample profile shows 780,000 or so distinct CDR3 sequences; roughly 50% of them were found once. The ten biggest clones cover 20% to 30% of the sample.

This clonotype was detected only a few times. What antigen it recognizes has not been identified. No base quality values were provided; no much bigger clone lies one nucleotide off. The 39 donors, aged roughly 6 to 100 years, were systemically healthy Caucasian individuals from Russia. Around 9.9 milliliters of peripheral blood were collected from each donor into EDTA-treated Vacutainer tubes. Ficoll-Paque density-gradient centrifugation was used to isolate PBMCs, with at least 7 million per sample. Total RNA was extracted from PBMCs with Trizol reagent, with at least 6 micrograms obtained per sample. The percentages of naive CD45RAhigh/CD27high T cells were determined by flow cytometry on a PBMC aliquot from every donor. Trimming at the junction amounts to 12 bases on V and 0 bases on J, and the germline ends lie 13 bases apart. Inclusive of the bounding cysteine and phenylalanine, the CDR3 is 13 residues long. Only CDR3 DNA remains: 39 bases, in frame from the first base. From the germline V gene, CDR1 is KGHDR and CDR2 is SFDVKD.

The sequence is built from TRBV24-1 and TRBJ2-5, with a tentative D call of TRBD1 or TRBD2, each matching 5 bases. This TCR derives from a man aged 35-49 years in good health. The sequencing sample was made of blood. The CDR3 region has the sequence CAAQGDDQETQYF. The sequenced DNA is TGTGCCGCCCAAGGGGACGACCAAGAGACCCAGTACTTC.